The sequence of this TCR beta chain was determined in a study of control samples from healthy donors and cancer patients. The length of the CDR3 is 11 residues. CDR1 and CDR2 (germline): GTSNPN, SVGIG (reference sequence). V was trimmed by 3 bases and J by 5 bases, leaving 5 bases between them. Assay: immunoSEQ multiplex PCR; the TCRdb copy retains only in-frame clones and omits some. The sample lists about 60,000 clones, roughly 87% seen once, with less than 4% in the top ten. Sequencing was performed on blood. This rearrangement joins TRBV30 to TRBJ2-1; D unresolved. The sequence was collected from a man between 45 and 60 years old in good health. Here the CDR3 reads CAWSLNNEQFF. As DNA, the CDR3 is TGTGCCTGGAGCTTGAACAATGAGCAGTTCTTC.